Presented here are 14 T cell receptor beta chains from one specimen sequenced in a study of beta chain features in type 1 diabetes. Study outcomes and limitations: Shorter TCRB CDR3s, moderately but significantly so, marked every one of the four CD4+ subsets in Type 1 diabetes patients.

These receptors lack a known antigen. Investigators reverse transcribed all isolated RNA, so they sequenced expressed TCRB transcripts. Measured with immunoSEQ multiplex PCR; TCRdb has only the in-frame clones, and not every one. The data contain 500,000 to 650,000 clones, around 12% of them singletons. Sequencing used naive CD4+ T cells from blood. The receptors were sampled from a man aged 30 to 39 with type 1 diabetes.

A word on this clone: Additional DNA sequences in this sample encode the identical CDR3. The chain links TRBV6-6 to TRBJ2-5; D is ambiguous. Germline V gene sequence: CDR1 MNHNY, CDR2 SVGAGI (reference sequence). The CDR3 consists of 11 residues. V lost 3 bases and J 2 bases, leaving 1 base between the germline ends. As DNA, the CDR3 is TGTGCCAGCAGTTATCAAGAGACCCAGTACTTC. Its protein is CASSYQETQYF.

In its sample, this clone was seen a few times. The gene calls are TRBV5-1 and TRBJ2-3, with D uncertain. Deletions cut 0 bases from V and 0 bases from J, with 2 bases between. The CDR3 consists of 13 residues. From germline, CDR1 is SGHRS and CDR2 YFSETQ. CDR3 loop: CASSLESTDTQYF. CDR3 in DNA: TGCGCCAGCAGCTTGGAGAGCACAGATACGCAGTATTTT.

This clone has just a few counts. This sequence joins TRBV10-3 and TRBJ2-7, with TRBD1 identical over 8 bases. Trimming took 0 bases from V and 0 from J; bases not matched to a gene: 4. The germline gives CDR1 ENHRY, CDR2 SYGVKD. The CDR3 length is 16 residues. The CDR3: CAISESSGQASYEQYF. The CDR3 nucleotides are TGTGCCATCAGTGAGTCGTCGGGACAGGCCTCCTACGAGCAGTACTTC.

This clone has a handful of counts. J is TRBJ2-5 and V is TRBV9; the D gene is possibly TRBD2 (6 bases). Germline assignment: CDR1 SGDLS and CDR2 YYNGEE. The V gene lost 0 bases and the J gene lost 3 bases, with 12 bases spanning the gap. The CDR3 runs to 15 residues. The DNA of the CDR3 is TGTGCCAGCAGCGTAGATGTGCGGGGCGAAGAGACCCAGTACTTC. This encodes CASSVDVRGEETQYF.

This clone was found a few times. The rearrangement uses TRBV4-3 and TRBJ1-2; unclear D gene. V gave up 0 bases and J gave up 3 bases, with 11 bases separating them. The CDR3 is made up of 15 amino acids. The germline gives CDR1 LGHNA, CDR2 YSLEER. This CDR3 is CASSQDTDGDYGYTF. The CDR3 DNA follows: TGCGCCAGCAGCCAAGATACCGATGGGGACTATGGCTACACCTTC.

The chain links TRBV5-4 to TRBJ1-3, with 8 bases aligning to TRBD1. Germline lookup yields CDR1 SGHNT and CDR2 YYREEE (reference sequence). The V and J ends lost 6 bases and 4 bases, in that order; junction bases with no gene match: 6. The CDR3 is 14 residues long. The CDR3 reads CASTIQGGGNTIYF. The CDR3 region has the DNA TGTGCCAGCACGATACAGGGGGGAGGAAACACCATATATTTT.

V usage is TRBV7-2 and J usage is TRBJ1-4, with TRBD1 identical over 12 bases. V shed 1 base and J 5 bases; nucleotides not matched to a gene: 8. CDR3 length equals 18 residues. Per germline, CDR1 SGHTA and CDR2 FQGNSA. CDR3 in amino acids: CASSLGRDRGRRNEKLFF. CDR3 coding DNA: TGTGCCAGCAGCTTAGGGCGGGACAGGGGGCGCCGAAATGAAAAACTGTTTTTT.

The rearrangement joins TRBV7-3 to TRBJ2-3, with D possibly TRBD1 on 6 matching bases. The CDR3 runs to 15 residues. Germline V gene sequence: CDR1 SGHTA, CDR2 FQGTGA. V lost 2 bases and J 1 base, leaving 10 bases between the germline ends. CDR3 region: CASSLGGRGTDTQYF. CDR3 bases: TGTGCCAGCAGCTTAGGGGGCAGGGGCACAGATACGCAGTATTTT.

This clone was counted between two and nine times. V is TRBV1 and J is TRBJ2-1; whether TRBD2, the table's D call, matches the DNA was not checked. TRBV1 is a recognized pseudogene. The CDR3 is made up of 16 amino acids. CDR3 in amino acids: CTSSHILAGGYNEQFF. CDR3 nucleotide sequence: TGCACCAGCAGCCACATACTAGCGGGGGGCTACAATGAGCAGTTCTTC.

In this sample, this clone turned up a few times. The chain carries TRBV30 and TRBJ2-7, with 7 bases identical to TRBD1. Trimming cost V 3 bases and J 2 bases; bases outside gene matches: 4. The CDR3 sequence is 13 residues long. From germline, CDR1 is GTSNPN and CDR2 SVGIG (reference sequence). This CDR3 reads CAWRNRGAYEQYF. The CDR3 DNA reads as TGTGCCTGGAGAAACAGGGGAGCCTACGAGCAGTACTTC. Full variable domain (rest looked up from reference TRBV30 and TRBJ2-7): SQTIHQWPATLVQPVGSPLSLECTVEGTSNPNLYWYRQAAGRGLQLLFYSVGIGQISSEVPQNLSASRPQDRQFILSSKKLLLSDSGFYLCAWRNRGAYEQYFGPGTRLTVT.

The chain links TRBV9 to TRBJ2-3; D is unresolved. V was shortened by 4 bases and J by 2 bases, with 14 bases between the two germline ends. Germline loops: CDR1 SGDLS, CDR2 YYNGEE. This CDR3 contains 15 residues. The CDR3 region has the DNA TGTGCCAGCAGCCCTCGACACCTAAACACAGATACGCAGTATTTT. It codes for CASSPRHLNTDTQYF.

The chain carries TRBV11-3 and TRBJ1-1; maybe TRBD1 (6 bases). Germline V gene lookup returns CDR1 SGHNT and CDR2 YENEEA. Deletions cut 7 bases from V and 3 bases from J, with 12 bases between. The CDR3 is 13 residues long. As DNA, the CDR3 is TGTGCCAGCACCAAAGGGGGGTACACTGAAGCTTTCTTT. Translating gives CASTKGGYTEAFF.

This chain connects TRBV7-2 to TRBJ1-1; maybe TRBD1 (6 bases). V dropped 4 bases and J dropped 2 bases, with 11 bases sitting between them. This CDR3 region has 14 residues. CDR1 is SGHTA, CDR2 FQGNSA, per germline. CDR3 DNA: TGTGCCAGCAGCTCCGGACAGCCTAACACTGAAGCTTTCTTT. It codes for CASSSGQPNTEAFF.

The chain is built from TRBV6-5 and TRBJ1-2; TRBD1 matches at 8 bases. The CDR3 loop spans 14 amino acids. J was trimmed by 7 bases and V by 6 bases; bases with no gene match: 10. Germline CDR1 reads MNHEY; CDR2 reads SVGAGI. CDR3 sequence reads: CASSHGQGLVGYTF. The CDR3 DNA reads TGTGCCAGCAGCCACGGACAGGGACTAGTTGGCTACACCTTC.